The 10 T cell receptor beta chains below come from one sample, sequenced in a study of a mutant IDH1 vaccine in newly diagnosed glioma. These receptors lack a known antigen. Measured with immunoSEQ multiplex PCR; TCRdb has only the in-frame clones, and not every one. Among approximately 70,000 clones listed, 84% were seen once. Time point: week 23, last vaccination. The study gave 300 ug of mutant IDH1 20-mer peptide per vaccine dose, with topical imiquimod. The sample was PBMCs, taken from a glioma patient whose treatment included an IDH1 peptide vaccine. The origin of the receptors is a man aged 18 to 35 with glioma.

This rearrangement joins TRBV30 to TRBJ2-7; 7 bases agree with TRBD2. The trim removed 2 bases at V and 5 bases at J, leaving 9 bases unmatched. The CDR3 covers 14 residues. From germline, CDR1 is GTSNPN and CDR2 SVGIG (reference sequence). The CDR3 DNA reads TGTGCCTGGAGTTCCGGGGGGAAGCTCGACGAGCAGTACTTC. Its protein product is CAWSSGGKLDEQYF.

This chain joins TRBV5-4 and TRBJ1-1; D not certain. Germline values: CDR1 SGHNT, CDR2 YYREEE (reference sequence). Trimming cost V 1 base and J 5 bases, with 15 bases left between them. The CDR3 consists of 15 residues. CDR3 in amino acids: CASSLPGPTGTEAFF. CDR3 sequence (DNA): TGTGCCAGCAGCTTGCCGGGCCCGACGGGGACTGAAGCTTTCTTT.

This clone has a handful of counts. The V call is TRBV11-2, the J call TRBJ1-1; a possible D gene is TRBD1 (5 bases). The V end lost 2 bases, the J end lost 8 bases, and 24 bases lay between the germline ends. The CDR3 runs 17 residues. Germline V gene data show CDR1 as SGHAT and CDR2 as FQNNGV. This CDR3 is CASSLPRGAGAFPEAFF. CDR3 nucleotides: TGTGCCAGCAGCTTACCCCGAGGGGCAGGAGCCTTCCCCGAAGCTTTCTTT.

The genes are TRBV28 and TRBJ2-1, with TRBD1 identical over 8 bases. With V trimmed by 3 bases and J by 7 bases, 5 bases remained unmatched. The germline V gene encodes CDR1 MDHEN and CDR2 SYDVKM. This CDR3 contains 14 residues. The CDR3 sequence is CASSLVQGVNEQFF. CDR3 in DNA: TGTGCCAGCAGTTTGGTACAGGGGGTGAATGAGCAGTTCTTC.

This sequence joins TRBV4-3 and TRBJ1-2; D is perhaps TRBD1 (6 bases). V lost 0 bases and J 5 bases, leaving 10 bases between the germline ends. The CDR3 contains 14 residues. Germline values: CDR1 LGHNA, CDR2 YSLEER. The CDR3 region has the DNA TGCGCCAGCAGCCAAGATACAGGGTTGTATGGCTACACCTTC. Its protein is CASSQDTGLYGYTF.

V gene TRBV6-6 combines with J gene TRBJ2-3; unclear D gene. Trimming cost V 7 bases and J 5 bases, with 10 bases left between them. This CDR3 is built from 12 residues. Germline values: CDR1 MNHNY, CDR2 SVGAGI (reference sequence). This CDR3 reads CASTNWGDTQYF. The CDR3 nucleotides read TGTGCCAGCACCAACTGGGGAGATACGCAGTATTTT.

This clone was seen once. The rearrangement links TRBV7-2 to TRBJ2-5; no clear D gene. CDR3 length: 14 residues. Per the germline V gene, CDR1 is SGHTA and CDR2 is FQGNSA. Trimming removed 5 bases from V and 0 bases from J, with 10 bases in between. The chain's CDR3 is CASSIAVYQETQYF. For the CDR3, the DNA is TGTGCCAGCAGCATCGCAGTATACCAAGAGACCCAGTACTTC.

The V call is TRBV27, the J call TRBJ1-1; D not resolved. CDR1 and CDR2 from the germline V gene are MNHEY and SMNVEV (reference sequence). Trimming took 2 bases from V and 0 from J, leaving 10 bases between them. The CDR3 totals 15 residues. CDR3 sequence (DNA): TGTGCCAGCAGTTTAACTCCCCAGCTGAACACTGAAGCTTTCTTT. This codes for CASSLTPQLNTEAFF.

The chain carries TRBV30 and TRBJ1-6; 7 bases are a match to TRBD1. V trimming: 2 bases; J trimming: 11 bases; junction bases outside the gene matches: 6. Germline loops: CDR1 GTSNPN, CDR2 SVGIG (reference sequence). This CDR3 region has 13 residues. This chain's CDR3 is CAWSIQGRTPLHF. CDR3 nucleotide sequence: TGTGCCTGGAGTATACAGGGGAGGACACCCCTCCACTTT.

The V and J genes are TRBV4-3 and TRBJ2-1, with 12 bases fitting TRBD2. CDR1 and CDR2 (germline): LGHNA, YSLEER. V gave up 4 bases and J gave up 4 bases; unmatched junction bases: 14. CDR3 length equals 19 residues. The CDR3 region is CASSRRLAGDFRSYNEQFF. The DNA of the CDR3 is TGCGCCAGCAGCCGGCGACTAGCGGGAGACTTCCGGTCTTACAATGAGCAGTTCTTC.